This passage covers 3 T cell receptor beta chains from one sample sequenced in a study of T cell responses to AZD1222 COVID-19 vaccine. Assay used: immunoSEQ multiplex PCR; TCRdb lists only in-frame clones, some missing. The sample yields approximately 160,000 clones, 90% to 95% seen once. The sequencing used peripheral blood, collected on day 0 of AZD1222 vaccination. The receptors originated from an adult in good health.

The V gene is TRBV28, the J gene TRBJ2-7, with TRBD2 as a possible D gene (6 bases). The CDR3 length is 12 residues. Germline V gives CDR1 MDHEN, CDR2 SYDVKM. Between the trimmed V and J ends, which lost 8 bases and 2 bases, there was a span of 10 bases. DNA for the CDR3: TGTGCCAGCGCAGGGACTCCCTACGAGCAGTACTTC. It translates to CASAGTPYEQYF.

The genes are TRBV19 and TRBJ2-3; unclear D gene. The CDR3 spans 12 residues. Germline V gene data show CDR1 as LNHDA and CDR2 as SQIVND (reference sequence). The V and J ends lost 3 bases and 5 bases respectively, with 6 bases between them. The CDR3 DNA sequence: TGTGCCAGTAGTATCGACTTAGATACGCAGTATTTT. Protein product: CASSIDLDTQYF.

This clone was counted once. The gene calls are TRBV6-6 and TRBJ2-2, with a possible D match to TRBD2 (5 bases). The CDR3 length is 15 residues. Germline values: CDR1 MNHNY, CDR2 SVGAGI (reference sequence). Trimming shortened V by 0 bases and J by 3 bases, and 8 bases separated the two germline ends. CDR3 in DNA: TGTGCCAGCAGTTACTCACGGACTTACACCGGGGAGCTGTTTTTT. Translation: CASSYSRTYTGELFF.